Only a few counts were recorded for the clone carrying this T cell receptor (beta chain). What it binds is unknown. Trimming took 0 bases from V and 7 from J, leaving 12 bases between them. This CDR3 contains 15 residues. Germline V gene lookup returns CDR1 LGHNA and CDR2 YNFKEQ. TCRdb reanalysed the 5' RACE reads using MiXCR and keeps one entry per CDR3 protein. The table has hundreds of thousands of distinct CDR3 sequences, about 13% seen once; the top ten hold 22%. These data are taken from a study of T-cell memory formation after mild COVID-19. Study outcomes and limitations: Day 15 to 85 contracting clones showed balanced CD4/CD8; day 15 to 37 expanders favored CD4+.

V usage is TRBV4-2 and J usage is TRBJ2-2; tentative D call: TRBD2 (6 bases). This receptor was taken from a young man who had mild COVID-19 (a few samples of this study predate the infection). Cell type and time point are not known. The specimen was PBMCs or a T cell subset sorted from them (not recorded which). The CDR3 sequence is CASSQDGGSVGELFF. The CDR3 DNA reads as TGTGCCAGCAGCCAAGATGGGGGGTCCGTCGGGGAGCTGTTTTTT.